This T cell receptor (beta chain) was captured by sequencing in a study of OX40 agonist ivuxolimab in advanced cancers. Overall study results and limits: Both CD4+ and CD8+ T cell populations in blood had undergone clonal expansion by week 6 at 0.1 to 3.0 mg/kg.

Here immunoSEQ multiplex PCR was the method, and the copy in TCRdb shows in-frame clones only, minus some. This sample has 33,000 or so clones; under 85% occur once, and the top ten carry around 13%. The germline V gene has CDR1 LNHDA and CDR2 SQIVND (reference sequence). This CDR3 contains 13 residues. With 5 bases clipped from V and 8 bases from J, the junction kept 6 bases outside the gene matches. With respect to this clone: Its cognate antigen is unknown.

Sequencing was performed on CD4+ or CD8+ T cells sorted from blood, taken in a trial of the OX40 agonist ivuxolimab. The rearrangement links TRBV19 to TRBJ1-1; 9 bases fit TRBD1. The receptor was derived from an adult with an advanced solid tumor such as melanoma, head and neck, liver or kidney cancer. CDR3 in amino acids: CASSPHRGLEAFF. The DNA for the CDR3 is TGTGCCAGTAGTCCTCACAGGGGGCTGGAAGCTTTCTTT.